This T cell receptor (beta chain) was recorded in a study of blood T cell repertoires in COVID-19. On the study more broadly: Acute-phase and convalescent COVID-19 samples originated in the United States, Italy and Spain. T cells, B-cell-depleted T cells, or PBMCs supplied cDNA or gDNA.

Authors' processing steps: Counts of nucleated cells, estimated from reference gene primer amplification, were obtained. Only in-frame clones appear in the TCRdb table, and some are missing; sequencing was by immunoSEQ multiplex PCR. The V and J calls and clone size come from that table; D and trimming were worked out from the DNA. Of around 52,000 clones in the sample, 82% were seen once. The clonotype was recovered from a woman aged 55 to 70 with acute or convalescent COVID-19. Sequenced: peripheral blood.

The chain's CDR3 is CASSPQGAGYTF. The CDR3 DNA follows: TGTGCCAGCAGCCCCCAAGGGGCGGGCTACACCTTC. The chain uses TRBV9 and TRBJ1-2, with a weak D call TRBD1 (5 bases). Germline lookup yields CDR1 SGDLS and CDR2 YYNGEE. V lost 4 bases to trimming and J lost 8 bases, with 12 bases between them. This CDR3 region has 12 residues.